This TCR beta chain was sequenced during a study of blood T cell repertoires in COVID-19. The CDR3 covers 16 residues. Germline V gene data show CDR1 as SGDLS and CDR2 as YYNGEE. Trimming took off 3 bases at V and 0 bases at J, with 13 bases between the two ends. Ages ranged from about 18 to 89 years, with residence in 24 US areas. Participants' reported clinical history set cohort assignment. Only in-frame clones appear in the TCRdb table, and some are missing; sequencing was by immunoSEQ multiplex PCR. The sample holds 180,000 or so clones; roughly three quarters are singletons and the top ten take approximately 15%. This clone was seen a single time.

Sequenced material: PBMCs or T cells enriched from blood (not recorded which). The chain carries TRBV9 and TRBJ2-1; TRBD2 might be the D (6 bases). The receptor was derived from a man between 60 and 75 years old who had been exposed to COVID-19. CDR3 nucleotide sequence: TGTGCCAGCAGCGACCAGGGCGGGGACTCCTACAATGAGCAGTTCTTC. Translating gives CASSDQGGDSYNEQFF.